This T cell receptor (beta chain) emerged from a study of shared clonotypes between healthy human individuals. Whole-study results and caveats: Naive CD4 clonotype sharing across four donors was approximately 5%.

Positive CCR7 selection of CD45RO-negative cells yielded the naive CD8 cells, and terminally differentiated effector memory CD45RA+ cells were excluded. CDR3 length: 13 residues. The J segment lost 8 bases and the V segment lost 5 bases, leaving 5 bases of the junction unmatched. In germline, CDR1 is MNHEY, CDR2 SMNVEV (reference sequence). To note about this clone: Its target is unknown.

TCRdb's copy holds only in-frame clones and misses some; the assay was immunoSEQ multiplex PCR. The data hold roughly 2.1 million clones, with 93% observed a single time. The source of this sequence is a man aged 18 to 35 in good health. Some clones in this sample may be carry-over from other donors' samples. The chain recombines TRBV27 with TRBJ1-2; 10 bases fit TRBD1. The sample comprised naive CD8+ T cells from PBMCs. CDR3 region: CASSVGQGGGYTF. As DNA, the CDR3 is TGTGCCAGCAGTGTCGGACAGGGGGGCGGCTACACCTTC.